Reported below is one T cell receptor beta chain. Its antigen is as yet unknown. The data stem from a study of blood T cells in healthy people across ages. Findings and caveats of the study: PBMCs were not sorted, which prevented a conclusive comparison of naive versus antigen-experienced cells. CMV status of donors was not determined, possibly confounding expanded clonotype changes.

With a J-beta primer mix and a sample-barcoded 5' primer, a second PCR ran 7 to 11 cycles. There were at least 3 million CDR3-containing paired-end reads obtained from each sample. TCRdb reprocessed the 5' RACE reads with MiXCR, giving one entry per CDR3 protein. The sample has hundreds of thousands of distinct CDR3 sequences, 22% seen once. V lost 0 bases to trimming and J lost 5 bases; unmatched junction nucleotides: 5. This CDR3 spans 15 amino acids. From germline, CDR1 is LGHNA and CDR2 YNFKEQ. Sequences were obtained from blood. The source is a man in his 70s in good health. This sequence joins TRBV4-2 and TRBJ2-7; 9 bases agree with TRBD2. The CDR3, as DNA: TGTGCCAGCAGCCAAGAGTTAGCGGGGGTCAACGAGCAGTACTTC. Protein sequence: CASSQELAGVNEQYF.